Detailed here is one T cell receptor (beta chain). Within the sample, other DNA sequences also encode this same CDR3. Authors' analysis steps: Scientists estimated how many nucleated cells there were by amplifying reference gene primers. Clones were sequenced by immunoSEQ multiplex PCR, and TCRdb holds only the in-frame ones, with some missing. V and J calls and clone size come straight from that table; D and trimming were deduced from the DNA. The sample has some 530,000 clones, roughly 85% seen once. The sample originates from a study of blood T cell repertoires in COVID-19. Study background: Researchers got acute and convalescent COVID-19 samples from the United States, Italy and Spain. PBMCs, B-cell-depleted T cells, or T cells provided the cDNA or gDNA that made up the material.

The V gene lost 4 bases and the J gene lost 3 bases, with 9 bases spanning the gap. Germline values: CDR1 KGHSH, CDR2 LQKENI. The CDR3 consists of 13 residues. The sample was peripheral blood. The rearrangement joins TRBV18 to TRBJ1-1, with D possibly TRBD1 on 5 matching bases. This TCR was sampled from a human donor in a cohort sampled during active COVID-19. The CDR3, as DNA: TGTGCCAGCTCACGGGAAGGGGACACTGAAGCTTTCTTT. It yields the protein CASSREGDTEAFF.